Listed here are 23 T cell receptor beta chains from one sample, sequenced in a study of cytomegalovirus exposure and HLA in healthy donors. The PCR had 60 Vbeta and 13 Jbeta primers. The method was immunoSEQ multiplex PCR; TCRdb's version includes in-frame clones alone and lacks a portion of them. The table lists about 100,000 clones, approximately 81% of them singletons. The sequencing input was PBMCs. These receptors were taken from a female donor in good health and CMV-seropositive.

Points on this clone: Sequence at one end of the junction differs from germline and may be a read error. The chain uses TRBV7-9 and TRBJ2-7, with 11 bases identical to TRBD2. Germline assignment: CDR1 SEHNR and CDR2 FQNEAQ (reference sequence). The CDR3 runs to 15 residues. CDR3 protein: CSSSFHSGGAGEQYF. DNA of the CDR3: TGTTCCAGCAGCTTCCATAGCGGGGGGGCGGGAGAGCAGTACTTC.

CDR3 loop: CASSVRAGGGEQFF. DNA for the CDR3: TGTGCCAGCAGCGTTCGAGCGGGAGGGGGTGAGCAGTTCTTC. This chain uses TRBV9 with TRBJ2-1, with 10 bases lining up with TRBD2. CDR3 length equals 14 residues. Losses at the gene ends were 2 bases for V and 9 bases for J; bases not matched to a gene: 5. The germline V gene encodes CDR1 SGDLS and CDR2 YYNGEE.

The J gene is TRBJ1-2, the V gene TRBV2; 7 nucleotides align to TRBD1. Germline V lookup: CDR1 SNHLY, CDR2 FYNNEI. The junction had 10 bases not matched to a gene; V was cut back by 6 bases and J by 6 bases. This CDR3 is 14 amino acids long. The chain's CDR3 is CASRPGQERDGYTF. CDR3 DNA sequence: TGTGCCAGCAGACCCGGACAGGAAAGAGATGGCTACACCTTC.

The chain links TRBV11-3 to TRBJ2-3, with 9 bases aligning to TRBD2. Germline V gene sequence: CDR1 SGHNT, CDR2 YENEEA. The CDR3 contains 18 residues. Trimming cost V 1 base and J 5 bases; bases outside gene matches: 13. The CDR3 spells CASSLGPLAGGLGDTQYF. Here the CDR3 DNA reads TGTGCCAGCAGCTTAGGGCCCCTTGCGGGGGGGCTTGGAGATACGCAGTATTTT.

This chain uses TRBV6-6 with TRBJ2-5; 8 bases align to TRBD2. The germline V gene encodes CDR1 MNHNY and CDR2 SVGAGI (reference sequence). The CDR3 consists of 15 residues. V shed 5 bases, J shed 5 bases, and the junction held 10 bases outside the gene matches. CDR3 in DNA: TGTGCCAGCAGTCTCCGGACCGGGAGGGGGGAGACCCAGTACTTC. Translating it yields CASSLRTGRGETQYF.

This chain uses TRBV6-5 with TRBJ2-7, with TRBD2 matching over 7 bases. This CDR3 contains 16 residues. Germline-derived CDR1 and CDR2 are MNHEY and SVGAGI. With V trimmed by 0 bases and J by 3 bases, 8 bases remained unmatched. The CDR3: CASSYSAGGSGYEQYF. DNA of the CDR3: TGTGCCAGCAGTTACTCGGCGGGCGGGAGTGGCTACGAGCAGTACTTC.

The V and J genes are TRBV7-9 and TRBJ2-6, with D perhaps matching TRBD2 (5 bases). CDR1 is SEHNR and CDR2 is FQNEAQ in the germline V gene (reference sequence). This CDR3 region has 16 residues. Trimming left V 5 bases short and J 0 bases short, with 11 bases between. CDR3 sequence reads: CASSHGRDSGANVLTF. CDR3 coding DNA: TGTGCCAGCAGCCACGGCCGGGACTCTGGGGCCAACGTCCTGACTTTC.

On this clone: A junction boundary mismatches the germline segment, possibly from a read error. This chain links TRBV7-9 with TRBJ2-6; 11 nucleotides align to TRBD1. The CDR3 has 19 amino acids. CDR1 is SEHNR and CDR2 is FQNEAQ in the germline V gene (reference sequence). CDR3 sequence: CSSSLDGTGGSSGANVLTF. The CDR3 nucleotides read TGTTCCAGCAGCTTAGATGGGACAGGGGGGTCCTCTGGGGCCAACGTCCTGACTTTC.

In its sample, this clone was seen once. The J gene is TRBJ1-3, the V gene TRBV30; D is undetermined. CDR1 and CDR2 (germline): GTSNPN, SVGIG (reference sequence). The CDR3 has 14 amino acids. Trimming removed 4 bases at V and 0 bases at J, with 10 bases between. The CDR3 loop is CAWIYGPSGNTIYF. In DNA form, the CDR3 reads TGTGCCTGGATATACGGTCCCTCTGGAAACACCATATATTTT. Supplemented by reference TRBV30 and TRBJ1-3, the full variable domain reads SQTIHQWPATLVQPVGSPLSLECTVEGTSNPNLYWYRQAAGRGLQLLFYSVGIGQISSEVPQNLSASRPQDRQFILSSKKLLLSDSGFYLCAWIYGPSGNTIYFGEGSWLTVV.

The chain carries TRBV6-1 and TRBJ2-7, with TRBD1 identical over 10 bases. The CDR3 runs to 12 residues. Germline V gene sequence: CDR1 MNHNS, CDR2 SASEGT. With 4 bases clipped from V and 9 bases from J, the junction kept 3 bases outside the gene matches. The CDR3 spells CASSARTGGQYF. CDR3 sequence (DNA): TGTGCCAGCAGTGCACGGACAGGGGGGCAGTACTTC.

This clone has a handful of counts. DNA of the CDR3: TGTGCCAGCAGACGGGAACCCAACACTGAAGCTTTCTTT. This encodes CASRREPNTEAFF. The chain carries TRBV5-4 and TRBJ1-1; D uncertain. This CDR3 has 13 residues. Germline loops: CDR1 SGHNT, CDR2 YYREEE (reference sequence). The V gene lost 5 bases and the J gene lost 2 bases, with 10 bases spanning the gap.

J is TRBJ2-1 and V is TRBV2, with D possibly being TRBD2 (5 bases). Germline V lookup: CDR1 SNHLY, CDR2 FYNNEI. There are 15 residues in the CDR3. V lost 6 bases and J lost 9, with 21 bases in between. The CDR3 DNA follows: TGTGCCAGCAGCGCCACTCGGGGTATGGGCCTTGAGCAGTTCTTC. It is translated as CASSATRGMGLEQFF. Variable domain in full (rest from reference TRBV2 and TRBJ2-1): EPEVTQTPSHQVTQMGQEVILRCVPISNHLYFYWYRQILGQKVEFLVSFYNNEISEKSEIFDDQFSVERPDGSNFTLKIRSTKLEDSAMYFCASSATRGMGLEQFFGPGTRLTVL.

V is TRBV4-1 and J is TRBJ2-7; the match to TRBD2 covers 9 bases. The germline gives CDR1 MGHRA, CDR2 YSYEKL. This CDR3 contains 16 residues. Losses at the gene ends were 3 bases for V and 0 bases for J; bases not matched to a gene: 6. CDR3 DNA: TGCGCCAGCAGCCATGTAGCGGGGGTTTACTCCTACGAGCAGTACTTC. It specifies CASSHVAGVYSYEQYF.

V usage is TRBV5-4 and J usage is TRBJ2-1; tentative D call: TRBD1 (5 bases). V lost 4 bases and J lost 5, with 16 bases in between. Germline CDR1 reads SGHNT; CDR2 reads YYREEE (reference sequence). This CDR3 region has 15 residues. CDR3 nucleotide sequence: TGTGCCAGCAGCGGGGTGTTGAAGGGGAACAATGAGCAGTTCTTC. This codes for CASSGVLKGNNEQFF.

V and J are TRBV19 and TRBJ1-2; D unclear. CDR1 is LNHDA and CDR2 is SQIVND in the germline V gene (reference sequence). Trimming removed 1 base at V and 3 bases at J, with 9 bases between. The CDR3 loop spans 14 amino acids. The CDR3 reads CASSIGAGDYGYTF. CDR3 in DNA: TGTGCCAGTAGTATAGGGGCCGGGGACTATGGCTACACCTTC.

This chain connects TRBV4-2 to TRBJ2-5, with D possibly being TRBD2 (7 bases). CDR1 is LGHNA and CDR2 is YNFKEQ in the germline V gene. V lost 5 bases and J 7 bases, leaving 20 bases between the germline ends. The CDR3 runs to 15 residues. CDR3 nucleotide sequence: TGTGCCAGCAGCGGAGCGACTAGGGGGGGCGGGACCCAGTACTTC. Its protein is CASSGATRGGGTQYF.

The chain carries TRBV7-9 and TRBJ1-4, with 8 positions matching TRBD1. CDR3 length: 17 residues. Germline V gene sequence: CDR1 SEHNR, CDR2 FQNEAQ (reference sequence). The V gene end was trimmed by 5 bases and the J gene end by 0 bases; junction bases not matched to a gene: 8. The CDR3 is CASSNPGGSSTNEKLFF. As DNA, the CDR3 is TGTGCCAGCAGCAATCCAGGGGGCTCCTCAACTAATGAAAAACTGTTTTTT.

The gene calls are TRBV7-9 and TRBJ2-7; D remains unclear. Germline CDR1 and CDR2: SEHNR and FQNEAQ (reference sequence). CDR3 length equals 13 residues. Trimming removed 0 bases at V and 3 bases at J, with 6 bases between. CDR3 loop: CASSLAPRYEQYF. The CDR3 DNA sequence: TGTGCCAGCAGCTTAGCTCCCCGCTACGAGCAGTACTTC.

The chain links TRBV2 to TRBJ2-7, with D unresolved. CDR1 SNHLY and CDR2 FYNNEI come from the germline V gene. V dropped 3 bases and J dropped 0 bases, with 12 bases sitting between them. There are 15 residues in the CDR3. CDR3 nucleotides: TGTGCCAGCAGTGACGGTTTACTTAACTCCTACGAGCAGTACTTC. This translates into CASSDGLLNSYEQYF.

This chain uses TRBV6-5 with TRBJ2-5, with D possibly being TRBD2 (5 bases). The CDR3 has 14 residues. V gave up 0 bases and J gave up 9 bases, with 14 bases separating them. CDR1 is MNHEY, CDR2 SVGAGI, per germline. The CDR3 nucleotides read TGTGCCAGCAGTTACTCTCCCGAGGCGGAGGCCCAGTACTTC. Translating gives CASSYSPEAEAQYF.

The J gene is TRBJ2-1, the V gene TRBV11-1; D may be TRBD2 (6 bases). Germline-derived CDR1 and CDR2 are SGHAT and FQDESV (reference sequence). V lost 5 bases, J lost 2 bases, and 13 bases lay in between. CDR3 length: 15 residues. The CDR3 DNA reads as TGTGCCAGCAGCCTGGGGCGGGATGCCTACAATGAGCAGTTCTTC. Its protein product is CASSLGRDAYNEQFF. The whole variable domain, filled in from reference TRBV11-1 and TRBJ2-1, reads EAEVAQSPRYKITEKSQAVAFWCDPISGHATLYWYRQILGQGPELLVQFQDESVVDDSQLPKDRFSAERLKGVDSTLKIQPAELGDSAMYLCASSLGRDAYNEQFFGPGTRLTVL.

In this sample, this clone turned up once. The chain combines TRBV4-3 with TRBJ1-5; D not resolved. Germline values: CDR1 LGHNA, CDR2 YSLEER. Trimming took 0 bases from V and 7 from J, leaving 13 bases between them. The CDR3 runs 15 residues. CDR3 sequence: CASSQESGPGQPQHF. Written as DNA, the CDR3 is TGCGCCAGCAGCCAAGAATCCGGGCCGGGACAGCCCCAGCATTTT.

The chain is built from TRBV4-2 and TRBJ2-2, with TRBD2 matching 7 bases. V lost 4 bases to trimming and J lost 2 bases; unmatched junction nucleotides: 10. In germline, CDR1 is LGHNA, CDR2 YNFKEQ. This CDR3 spans 17 amino acids. CDR3 bases: TGTGCCAGCAGCCGGACCTCGGGACTAACCAACACCGGGGAGCTGTTTTTT. It translates to CASSRTSGLTNTGELFF.